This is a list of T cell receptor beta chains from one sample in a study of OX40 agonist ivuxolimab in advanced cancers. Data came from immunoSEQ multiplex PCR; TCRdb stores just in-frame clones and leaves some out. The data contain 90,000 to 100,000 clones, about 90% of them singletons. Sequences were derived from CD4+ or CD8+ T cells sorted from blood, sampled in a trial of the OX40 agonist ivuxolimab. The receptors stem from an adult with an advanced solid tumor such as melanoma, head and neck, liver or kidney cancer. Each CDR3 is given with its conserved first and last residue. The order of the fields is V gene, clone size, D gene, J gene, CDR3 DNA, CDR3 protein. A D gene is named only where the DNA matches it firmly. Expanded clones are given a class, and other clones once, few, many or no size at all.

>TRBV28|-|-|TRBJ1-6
TGTGCCAGCAGCGCCTTTCAGGGGTTTGATTCACCCCTCCACTTT
CASSAFQGFDSPLHF
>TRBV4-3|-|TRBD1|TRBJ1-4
TGCGCCAGCAGCCAAGATCTCAGGGGGGATGAAAAACTGTTTTTT
CASSQDLRGDEKLFF
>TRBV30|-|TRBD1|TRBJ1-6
TGTGCCTGGAGCCCTCGACAGGGGGCTTCACCCCTCCACTTT
CAWSPRQGASPLHF
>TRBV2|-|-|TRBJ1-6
TGTGCCAGCAGGCGGGATCCGCCAGGGGTGATGAAGAATTCACCCCTCCACTTT
CASRRDPPGVMKNSPLHF
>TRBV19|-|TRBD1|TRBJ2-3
TGTGCCAGTAGTTCCCTCAGGGGGCAGACAGATACGCAGTATTTT
CASSSLRGQTDTQYF
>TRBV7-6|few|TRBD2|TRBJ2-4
TGTGCCAGCAGCCCGGACGCGGGGGACCTAGCCAAAAACATTCAGTACTTC
CASSPDAGDLAKNIQYF
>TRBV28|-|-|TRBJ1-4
TGTGCCAGCAGATCCCCGGGACAAGGAGAAAAACTGTTTTTT
CASRSPGQGEKLFF
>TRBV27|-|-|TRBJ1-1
TGTGCCAGCAGACCCCTCAGAGGGGCCATGAACACTGAAGCTTTCTTT
CASRPLRGAMNTEAFF
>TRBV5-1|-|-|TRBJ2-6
TGCGCCAGCAGCTTGGAGGGGCACTCTGGGGCCAACGTCCTGACTTTC
CASSLEGHSGANVLTF
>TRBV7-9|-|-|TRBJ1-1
TGTGCCAGCTCCATCACGAGGGAAGCTTTCTTT
CASSITREAFF
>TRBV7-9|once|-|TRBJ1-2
TGTGCCAGCAGCCCCGACACCTATGGCTACACCTTC
CASSPDTYGYTF
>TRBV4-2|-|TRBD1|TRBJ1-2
TGTGCCAGCAGCCAAGAAGGGGGCGGTCGTGGCTACACCTTC
CASSQEGGGRGYTF
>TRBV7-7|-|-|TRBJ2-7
TGTGCCAGCAGCCAGGGGCTAGCGGTAACCTACGAGCAGTACTTC
CASSQGLAVTYEQYF
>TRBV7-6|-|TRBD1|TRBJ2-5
TGTGCCAGCAGCCCAAGACAGGGTCGCCAAGAGACCCAGTACTTC
CASSPRQGRQETQYF
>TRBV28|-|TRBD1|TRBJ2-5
TGTGCCAGCAGGACATACAGGGGACCTCAAGAGACCCAGTACTTC
CASRTYRGPQETQYF
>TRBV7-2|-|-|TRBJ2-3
TGTGCCAGCAGTCCCGGACTAAGCACAGATACGCAGTATTTT
CASSPGLSTDTQYF
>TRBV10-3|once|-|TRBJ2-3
TGTGCCATCAGTGAGCCGGCGGTTAGCACAGATACGCAGTATTTT
CAISEPAVSTDTQYF
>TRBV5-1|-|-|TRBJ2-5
TGCGCCAGCAGCTTAGGACAACGGGAGACCCAGTACTTC
CASSLGQRETQYF
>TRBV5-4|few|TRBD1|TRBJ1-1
TGTGCCAGCAGCTTGACTATAGACAGGGGTGCGTCTGAAGCTTTCTTT
CASSLTIDRGASEAFF
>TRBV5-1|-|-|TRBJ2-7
TGCGCCAGCAGCTTGGTAGGGGCGGAGGGTGGCGAGCAGTACTTC
CASSLVGAEGGEQYF
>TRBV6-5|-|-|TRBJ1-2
TGTGCCAGCAGTTATGGGGGCCTTGAGCAAAACTATGGCTACACCTTC
CASSYGGLEQNYGYTF
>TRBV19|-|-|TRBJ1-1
TGTGCCAGTAGGGATGACAGAACGAGCACTGAAGCTTTCTTT
CASRDDRTSTEAFF
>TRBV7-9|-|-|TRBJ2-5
TGTGCCAGCAGCCGGGGTGGACGGGAAGAGACCCAGTACTTC
CASSRGGREETQYF
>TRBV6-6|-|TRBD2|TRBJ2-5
TGTGCCAGCAGCCGGGCTACGGGGGGGGAGACCCAGTACTTC
CASSRATGGETQYF
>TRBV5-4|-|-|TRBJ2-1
TGTGCCAGCAGCGAAAACTACAATGAGCAGTTCTTC
CASSENYNEQFF
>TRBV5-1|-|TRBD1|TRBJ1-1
TGCGCCAGCAGCGTCCGACAGGGGGGTGAAACTGAAGCTTTCTTT
CASSVRQGGETEAFF
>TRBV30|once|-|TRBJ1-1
TGTGCCTGGAGTAGGCAGGGATTGACGAGCACTGAAGCTTTCTTT
CAWSRQGLTSTEAFF
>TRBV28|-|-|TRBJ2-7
TGTGCCAGCAGTCCCCACCAACAGGGTCACCCCGAGCAGTACTTC
CASSPHQQGHPEQYF
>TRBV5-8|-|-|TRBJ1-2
TGTGCCAGCAGCCTTGGCCCACGATATGGCTACACCTTC
CASSLGPRYGYTF
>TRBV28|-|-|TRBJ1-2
TGTGCCAGCAGTTTGGGCAGGACGGATTCCAGGGGCTACACCTTC
CASSLGRTDSRGYTF
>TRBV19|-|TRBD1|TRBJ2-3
TGTGCCAGTAGTCCCGGGCCCGGGACAGGAACAGATACGCAGTATTTT
CASSPGPGTGTDTQYF
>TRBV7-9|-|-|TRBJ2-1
TGTGCCAGCGCCACTACTCGGGGCAGCTACAATGAGCAGTTCTTC
CASATTRGSYNEQFF
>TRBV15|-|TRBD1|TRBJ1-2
TGTGCCACGGCCAGGGGACAGGGGCTCTCTAACTATGGCTACACCTTC
CATARGQGLSNYGYTF
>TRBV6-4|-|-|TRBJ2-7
TGTGCCAGCAGTGCTCTCTGGGGGGCTTACGAGCAGTACTTC
CASSALWGAYEQYF
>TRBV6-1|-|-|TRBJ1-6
TGTGCCAGCAGTGAGAGCATGAGAGCAGATAATTCACCCCTCCACTTT
CASSESMRADNSPLHF
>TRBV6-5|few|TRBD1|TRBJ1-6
TGTGCCAGCAGTTACTCAGGGACAGTTAATTCACCCCTCCACTTT
CASSYSGTVNSPLHF
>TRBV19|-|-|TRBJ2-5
TGTGCCAGTGACGACAGGAGCTCTCAAGAGACCCAGTACTTC
CASDDRSSQETQYF
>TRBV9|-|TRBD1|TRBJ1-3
TGTGCCAGCAGCGTAGCTACAGGGGAGGCGAACACCATATATTTT
CASSVATGEANTIYF
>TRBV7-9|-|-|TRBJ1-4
TGTGCCAGCAGCTACTATGCAACTAATGAAAAACTGTTTTTT
CASSYYATNEKLFF
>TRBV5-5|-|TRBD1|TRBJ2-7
TGTGCCAGCAGCCGGGACAGGGCCTTCTACGAGCAGTACTTC
CASSRDRAFYEQYF
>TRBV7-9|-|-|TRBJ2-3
TGTGCCAGCAGCCAAAGCGTTCCGAACACAGATACGCAGTATTTT
CASSQSVPNTDTQYF
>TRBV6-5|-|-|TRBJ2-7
TGTGCCAGCAGGCCTTCGGGATTCTCCTACGAGCAGTACTTC
CASRPSGFSYEQYF
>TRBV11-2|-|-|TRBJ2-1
TGTGCCAGCAGCCTCTCGGACTTTAACAATGAGCAGTTCTTC
CASSLSDFNNEQFF
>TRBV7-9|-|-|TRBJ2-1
TGTGCCAGCAGCTCCGGGACGCTATCCTACAATGAGCAGTTCTTC
CASSSGTLSYNEQFF
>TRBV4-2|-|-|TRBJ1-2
TGTGCCAGCAGCCAAGATCCCCCCGCGAGTACAGGGAACTATGGCTACACCTTC
CASSQDPPASTGNYGYTF
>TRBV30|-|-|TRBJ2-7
TGTGCCTGGAGCGAAGGCAGGGTCGTACCCTACGAGCAGTACTTC
CAWSEGRVVPYEQYF
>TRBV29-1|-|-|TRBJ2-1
TGCAGCGTTGAAGCGTCCGCCAGCGTCCATGAGCAGTTCTTC
CSVEASASVHEQFF
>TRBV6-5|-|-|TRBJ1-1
TGTGCCAGCAGTCGCATCGACAGGACTGAAGCTTTCTTT
CASSRIDRTEAFF
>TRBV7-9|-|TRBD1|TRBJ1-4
TGTGCCAGCAGCCCCTCCCTGACAGGGAATGAAAAACTGTTTTTT
CASSPSLTGNEKLFF
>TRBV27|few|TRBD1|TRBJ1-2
TGTGCCAGCAGGTTGACAGGGGATTATGGCTACACCTTC
CASRLTGDYGYTF
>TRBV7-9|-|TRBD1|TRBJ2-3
TGTGCCAGCAGCTCTGGGACAGTTTCCACAGATACGCAGTATTTT
CASSSGTVSTDTQYF
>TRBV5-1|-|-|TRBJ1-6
TGCGCCAGCAGCTTGGCCGAGGCAGGGCTGAATTCACCCCTCCACTTT
CASSLAEAGLNSPLHF
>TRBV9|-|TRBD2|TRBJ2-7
TGTGCCAGCAGCCTAGGACTAGCGGGCACATACGAGCAGTACTTC
CASSLGLAGTYEQYF
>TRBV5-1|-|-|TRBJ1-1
TGCGCCAGCAGCTTGGTAAGCAACACTGAAGCTTTCTTT
CASSLVSNTEAFF
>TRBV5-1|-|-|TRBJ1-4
TGCGCCAGCAGCCGTGGGAATGAAAAACTGTTTTTT
CASSRGNEKLFF
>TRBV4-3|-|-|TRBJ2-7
TGCGCCAGCAGCCAAGACGGTCAGGGTGGTTACGAGCAGTACTTC
CASSQDGQGGYEQYF
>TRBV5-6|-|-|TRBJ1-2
TGTGCCAGCAGCTTGGGAGCTAACTATGGCTACACCTTC
CASSLGANYGYTF
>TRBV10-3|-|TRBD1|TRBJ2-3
TGTGCCATCAGCTCAGGGGGCCCTAGCACAGATACGCAGTATTTT
CAISSGGPSTDTQYF
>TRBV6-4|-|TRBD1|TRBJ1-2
TGTGCCAGCAGGGCACAGGGGGGCTATGGCTACACCTTC
CASRAQGGYGYTF